The 16 T cell receptor beta chains in this list originate from one sample, sequenced in a study of T cell responses to AZD1222 COVID-19 vaccine (dated by TCRdb to the early 2020s). In the paper's terms, the time point label means: baseline before first vaccination. Libraries were built with the immunoSEQ multiplex PCR assay. TCRdb provides this immuneACCESS table in a form limited to in-frame rearrangements. Some clones are lacking; in checked studies, under half of them reflect an unresolved V gene, and why the rest are absent is not known. The sample records 110,000 to 150,000 clones, approximately 90% of which are singletons. Jointly, the top ten make up more than 3.5% of the sample. Sequences were derived from peripheral blood, sampled on day 0 of AZD1222 vaccination. The receptors stem from an adult in good health.

The chain recombines TRBV6-2 or TRBV6-3 with TRBJ1-5; TRBD1 aligns across 8 bases. The ends lost 3 bases at V and 6 bases at J; junction bases unmatched: 4. The CDR3 totals 14 residues. Per germline, CDR1 MNHEY and CDR2 SVGEGT. The CDR3 protein is CASSYTGGGQPQHF. The CDR3 DNA reads as TGTGCCAGCAGTTATACAGGGGGTGGTCAGCCCCAGCATTTT.

The CDR3 spells CASSTPVTGHGGADTQYF. The CDR3 nucleotides read TGTGCCAGCAGCACTCCCGTTACGGGACACGGAGGTGCAGATACGCAGTATTTT. The chain links TRBV28 to TRBJ2-3; possible D gene TRBD1, 6 bases. The CDR3 has 18 residues. Trimming removed 6 bases at V and 4 bases at J, with 26 bases between. Germline lookup yields CDR1 MDHEN and CDR2 SYDVKM.

The J gene is TRBJ1-3, the V gene TRBV6-5; D remains ambiguous. Trimming shortened V by 5 bases and J by 0 bases, and 11 bases separated the two germline ends. Per germline, CDR1 MNHEY and CDR2 SVGAGI. CDR3 length: 15 residues. The DNA for the CDR3 is TGTGCCAGCAGTCTCACCGTCTCCTCTGGAAACACCATATATTTT. Its protein is CASSLTVSSGNTIYF.

The rearrangement links TRBV25-1 to TRBJ2-2, with D possibly being TRBD1 or TRBD2 (5 bases each). Germline loops: CDR1 MGHDK, CDR2 SYGVNS. Trimming took off 8 bases at V and 3 bases at J, with 13 bases between the two ends. This CDR3 is 14 amino acids long. CDR3 region: CASRDQPDTGELFF. CDR3 DNA: TGTGCCAGCCGGGACCAACCAGACACCGGGGAGCTGTTTTTT.

CDR3 in DNA: TGTGCCAGCAGCCAAGAAGACAGGATCTCCTATGGCTACACCTTC. This encodes CASSQEDRISYGYTF. This chain uses TRBV14 with TRBJ1-2; D is perhaps TRBD1 (6 bases). CDR3 length equals 15 residues. The V and J ends lost 0 bases and 4 bases respectively, with 12 bases between them. Germline-derived CDR1 and CDR2 are SGHDN and FVKESK.

The chain joins TRBV5-4 to TRBJ2-7; TRBD2 agrees at 12 bases. The V gene's germline CDR1 is SGHNT and CDR2 YYREEE (reference sequence). There are 16 residues in the CDR3. The junction had 7 bases not matched to a gene; V was cut back by 4 bases and J by 2 bases. The CDR3 here is CASSTGLAGLAYEQYF. The CDR3 bases are TGTGCCAGCAGCACTGGACTAGCGGGACTCGCCTACGAGCAGTACTTC. The full variable domain, completed using reference TRBV5-4 and TRBJ2-7, is ETGVTQSPTHLIKTRGQQVTLRCSSQSGHNTVSWYQQALGQGPQFIFQYYREEENGRGNFPPRFSGLQFPNYSSELNVNALELDDSALYLCASSTGLAGLAYEQYFGPGTRLTVT.

The chain links TRBV28 to TRBJ1-5; unclear D gene. Per germline, CDR1 MDHEN and CDR2 SYDVKM. V dropped 5 bases and J dropped 7 bases, with 15 bases sitting between them. The CDR3 is made up of 14 amino acids. CDR3 region: CASSPGGGKQPQHF. DNA of the CDR3: TGTGCCAGCAGTCCCGGCGGCGGAAAGCAGCCCCAGCATTTT.

This chain connects TRBV6-5 to TRBJ1-4, with D unclear. CDR3 length: 14 residues. V dropped 2 bases and J dropped 6 bases, with 10 bases sitting between them. Germline-derived CDR1 and CDR2 are MNHEY and SVGAGI. CDR3 sequence (DNA): TGTGCCAGCAGTTACCGGGCAGTGGATGAAAAACTGTTTTTT. Translated, it gives CASSYRAVDEKLFF.

V gene TRBV2 combines with J gene TRBJ2-1; 10 bases are a match to TRBD2. The junction had 15 bases not matched to a gene; V was cut back by 6 bases and J by 10 bases. CDR1 and CDR2 (germline): SNHLY, FYNNEI. This CDR3 has 16 residues. The CDR3: CASRGPRLAGRKEQFF. The CDR3 DNA follows: TGTGCCAGCAGAGGGCCCAGACTAGCGGGTCGGAAGGAGCAGTTCTTC.

This rearrangement joins TRBV28 to TRBJ1-4; D may be TRBD1 (5 bases). Germline V lookup: CDR1 MDHEN, CDR2 SYDVKM. The germline V and J ends were trimmed by 5 bases and 6 bases, with 22 bases remaining between them. This CDR3 contains 17 residues. The CDR3 DNA sequence: TGTGCCAGCAGTCCTCCCCAGGGAAGGGCGAACGATGAAAAACTGTTTTTT. It codes for CASSPPQGRANDEKLFF.

The V gene is TRBV27, the J gene TRBJ2-5; D unclear. Germline V CDR1 and CDR2: MNHEY, SMNVEV (reference sequence). The V end lost 3 bases, the J end lost 4 bases, and 9 bases lay between the germline ends. The CDR3 loop spans 13 amino acids. The CDR3 DNA sequence: TGTGCCAGCAGTTTTAATCCTGGAGAGACCCAGTACTTC. Translation gives CASSFNPGETQYF.

The chain joins TRBV7-2 to TRBJ2-7; perhaps TRBD2 as D (5 bases). Trimming removed 1 base from V and 5 bases from J, with 15 bases in between. This CDR3 contains 15 residues. Per the germline V gene, CDR1 is SGHTA and CDR2 is FQGNSA. CDR3 DNA: TGTGCCAGCAGCTTAGGGGGAGTGGGAGCCGACGAGCAGTACTTC. This sequence encodes CASSLGGVGADEQYF.

The chain combines TRBV23-1 with TRBJ1-1, with 7 bases fitting TRBD1. TRBV23-1 is assigned to the ORF class and has an uncertain function. J was trimmed by 9 bases and V by 7 bases; bases with no gene match: 8. The CDR3 contains 12 residues. CDR3 protein: CASTTGFGQAFF. The CDR3 nucleotides are TGCGCCAGCACGACAGGGTTCGGCCAAGCTTTCTTT.

The rearrangement joins TRBV7-9 to TRBJ2-7, with 7 nucleotides matching TRBD2. Germline V CDR1 and CDR2: SEHNR, FQNEAQ (reference sequence). V shed 6 bases and J 2 bases; nucleotides not matched to a gene: 10. This CDR3 region has 15 residues. The DNA of the CDR3 is TGTGCCAGCAGGGGAGGCGGGGGTCCAACCTACGAGCAGTACTTC. It yields the protein CASRGGGGPTYEQYF.

The gene calls are TRBV5-4 and TRBJ1-3; D is ambiguous. The CDR3 is made up of 16 amino acids. Germline lookup yields CDR1 SGHNT and CDR2 YYREEE (reference sequence). Between the trimmed V and J ends, which lost 0 bases and 0 bases, there was a span of 10 bases. In DNA form, the CDR3 reads TGTGCCAGCAGCTTGGAGGTCCCCAGCTCTGGAAACACCATATATTTT. Encoded protein: CASSLEVPSSGNTIYF. The variable domain in full, with the rest retrieved from reference TRBV5-4 and TRBJ1-3, is ETGVTQSPTHLIKTRGQQVTLRCSSQSGHNTVSWYQQALGQGPQFIFQYYREEENGRGNFPPRFSGLQFPNYSSELNVNALELDDSALYLCASSLEVPSSGNTIYFGEGSWLTVV.

The J gene is TRBJ2-7, the V gene TRBV12-3 or TRBV12-4; D might be TRBD1 (6 bases). The CDR3 covers 13 residues. V shed 6 bases and J shed 1 base, with 10 bases lying between them. The CDR3 bases are TGTGCCAGCAGGAAGACAGGATCCTACGAGCAGTACTTC. It encodes CASRKTGSYEQYF.